This T cell receptor beta chain was recorded in a study of CD8 T cells in ankylosing spondylitis. The study, taken as a whole, reports: Researchers report that disease-linked clones proved CD8+ and relatively rare in peripheral blood. Characteristic of ankylosing spondylitis blood, it appeared, was a TCR beta motif comprising about eight highly homologous variants.

Germline V lookup: CDR1 SEHNR, CDR2 FQNEAQ (reference sequence). The CDR3 is 13 amino acids. The ends were cut back, 5 bases at V and 7 bases at J, with 14 bases in the middle. Via MiXCR, TCRdb re-called the 5' RACE reads, giving one row per CDR3 protein. The data contain 750,000 to 850,000 distinct CDR3 sequences, about 12% of them singletons. As concerns this clonotype: The antigen is unknown.

The sequenced sample was blood, either unsorted or a sorted T cell fraction (not recorded which). The TCR comes from a male donor with ankylosing spondylitis. The rearrangement links TRBV7-9 to TRBJ1-2, with a possible D match to TRBD1 (5 bases). The CDR3 DNA is TGTGCCAGCAGCCACGATCTGGGGGGTGGCTACACCTTC. As protein: CASSHDLGGGYTF.